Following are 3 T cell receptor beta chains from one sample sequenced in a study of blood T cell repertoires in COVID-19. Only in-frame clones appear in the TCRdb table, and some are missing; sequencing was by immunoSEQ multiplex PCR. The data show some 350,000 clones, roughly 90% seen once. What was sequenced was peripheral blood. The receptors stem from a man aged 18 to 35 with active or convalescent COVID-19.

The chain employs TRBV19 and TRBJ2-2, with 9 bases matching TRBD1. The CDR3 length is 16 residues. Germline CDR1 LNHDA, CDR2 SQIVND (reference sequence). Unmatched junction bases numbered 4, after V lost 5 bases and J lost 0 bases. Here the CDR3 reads CASSVTGGANTGELFF. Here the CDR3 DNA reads TGTGCCAGTAGTGTAACAGGGGGCGCGAACACCGGGGAGCTGTTTTTT.

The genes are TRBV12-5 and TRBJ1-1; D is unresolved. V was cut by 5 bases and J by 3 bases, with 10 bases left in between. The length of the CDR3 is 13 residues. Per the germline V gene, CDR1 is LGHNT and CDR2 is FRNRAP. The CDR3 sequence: CASGNEADTEAFF. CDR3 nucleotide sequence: TGTGCTAGTGGTAACGAGGCGGACACTGAAGCTTTCTTT.

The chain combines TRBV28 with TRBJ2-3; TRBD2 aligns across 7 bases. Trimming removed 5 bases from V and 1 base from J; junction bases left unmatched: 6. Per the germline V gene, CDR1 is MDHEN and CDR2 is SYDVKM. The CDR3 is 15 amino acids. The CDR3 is CASSERGLRTDTQYF. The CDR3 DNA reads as TGTGCCAGCAGTGAGCGGGGCCTACGCACAGATACGCAGTATTTT. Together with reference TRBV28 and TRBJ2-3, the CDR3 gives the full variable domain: DVKVTQSSRYLVKRTGEKVFLECVQDMDHENMFWYRQDPGLGLRLIYFSYDVKMKEKGDIPEGYSVSREKKERFSLILESASTNQTSMYLCASSERGLRTDTQYFGPGTRLTVL.